The clone carrying this T cell receptor (beta chain) has a handful of counts. Antigen: not known. The data belong to a study of response to subunit inactivated influenza vaccine. Study-wide findings and caveats: Each seasonal flu vaccination may recruit only limited new T cells, authors suggested.

TCRdb passed the RT-PCR reads through MiXCR, listing each CDR3 protein once. The sample has roughly 700,000 distinct CDR3 sequences; 11% to 15% are singletons. The starting material was PBMCs from blood, obtained around 15 days before vaccination. This receptor was taken from a man aged 45-65 years who received an inactivated influenza vaccine.

CDR3 DNA: TGTGCCAGCAGTTACTCCGCCCCCCGGGGCTATGGCTACACCTTC. Translating gives CASSYSAPRGYGYTF. The rearrangement uses TRBV6-5 and TRBJ1-2, with D uncertain. With 0 bases removed from V and 4 bases from J, the gap between germline ends came to 12 bases. Germline V gene lookup returns CDR1 MNHEY and CDR2 SVGAGI. The CDR3 has 15 amino acids.